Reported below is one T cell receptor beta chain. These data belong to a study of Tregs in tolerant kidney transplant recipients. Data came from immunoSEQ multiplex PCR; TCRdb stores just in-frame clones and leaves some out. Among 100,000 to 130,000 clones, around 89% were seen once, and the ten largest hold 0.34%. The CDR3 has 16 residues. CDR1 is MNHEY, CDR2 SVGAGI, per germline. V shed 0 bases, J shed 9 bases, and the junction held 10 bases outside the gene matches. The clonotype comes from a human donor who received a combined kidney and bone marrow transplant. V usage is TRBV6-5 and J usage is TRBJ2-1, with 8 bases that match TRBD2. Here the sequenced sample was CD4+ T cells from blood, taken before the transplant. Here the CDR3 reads CASSYSRVAGRGEQFF. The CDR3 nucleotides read TGTGCCAGCAGTTACTCGAGGGTAGCGGGAAGGGGTGAGCAGTTCTTC.